This T cell receptor (beta chain) was identified in a study of beta chain features in type 1 diabetes. Per the germline V gene, CDR1 is GTSNPN and CDR2 is SVGIG (reference sequence). The V gene lost 5 bases and the J gene lost 9 bases, with 17 bases spanning the gap. The CDR3 has 13 amino acids. General study findings and limits: Relative to healthy donors, patients appeared to have naive, central memory and Treg TCRB repertoires that were more similar.

Of the isolated RNA, all was reverse transcribed, and so the sequenced material was expressed TCRB transcripts. This table comes from immunoSEQ multiplex PCR, and its TCRdb copy is limited to in-frame clones, with some not included. Here the sample spans 450,000 to 550,000 clones, roughly 31% being singletons. This clone is a singleton in its sample. Its cognate antigen is unknown. V and J are TRBV30 and TRBJ1-5, with D possibly TRBD1 on 5 matching bases. The specimen was naive CD4+ T cells from blood. The source is a man aged 18-30 years in good health. In nucleotides, the CDR3 is TGTGCCTGGTCGGACGTGCCGAGGGGGCCCCAGCATTTT. It specifies CAWSDVPRGPQHF.